Below, one T cell receptor (beta chain) is given with its context. The antigen is not known. This record belongs to a study of post-analysis software for immune sequencing data. Study results and caveats: In multiple sclerosis, normalized Chao1 diversity was significantly below that of controls.

cDNA libraries for TCR beta contained unique molecular identifiers. TCRdb ran MiXCR on the PCR reads and lists one entry per CDR3 protein. The sample contains around 710,000 distinct CDR3 sequences, roughly 50% of which appear only once. The source of this sequence is a girl under 18 with multiple sclerosis. Sequencing was done on a sample of blood.

The CDR3 here is CASSRGLAGVVSYEQYF. The CDR3 coding sequence is TGTGCCAGCAGCCGTGGACTAGCGGGAGTGGTCTCCTACGAGCAGTACTTC. This chain connects TRBV5-6 to TRBJ2-7; 13 bases map to TRBD2. Germline lookup yields CDR1 SGHDT and CDR2 YYEEEE. CDR3 length: 17 amino acids. The J segment lost 0 bases and the V segment lost 4 bases, leaving 7 bases of the junction unmatched.